These T cell receptor beta chains were read from a single sample in a study of CD8+ T cells in alopecia areata. Only in-frame clones appear in the TCRdb table, and some are missing; sequencing was by immunoSEQ multiplex PCR. The table lists about 150,000 clones, about three fifths of them singletons. Sequences were derived from CD4+ T cells sorted from blood, sampled at week 0. The receptors come from a human donor with alopecia areata. Both conserved end residues are part of each CDR3. Each record gives: J gene, clone size, D gene, V gene, CDR3 DNA, CDR3 protein. D genes are given only for firm matches. Not all rows give a size; the values are once, few, many and, for expanded clones, a class.

TRBJ2-1,-,TRBD2,TRBV5-1,TGCGCCAGCAGCTTGGACCGACTAGCGGAAAACAATGAGCAGTTCTTC,CASSLDRLAENNEQFF
TRBJ1-2,-,TRBD1,TRBV7-9,TGTGCCAGCAGCCCCGGCGGGACTAGGGACAGGGCTTTTGGCTACACCTTC,CASSPGGTRDRAFGYTF
TRBJ1-4,-,-,TRBV29-1,TGCAGCGTTCGGGTAGGGGCTGAAAAACTGTTTTTT,CSVRVGAEKLFF
TRBJ1-2,few,-,TRBV4-3,TGCGCCAGCAGCCAGGGGGCGGGCTATGGCTACACCTTC,CASSQGAGYGYTF
TRBJ1-1,-,TRBD1,TRBV30,TGTGCCTGGAGTGCTACCGGGACAGGGGAAGCTTTCTTT,CAWSATGTGEAFF
TRBJ2-1,few,TRBD1,TRBV29-1,TGCAGCGTTGAAGTATGGGGGACAGGGCAGTTCTTC,CSVEVWGTGQFF
TRBJ2-1,-,-,TRBV29-1,TGCAGCGTTGTCTCCTACAATGAGCAGTTCTTC,CSVVSYNEQFF
TRBJ2-5,few,TRBD2,TRBV29-1,TGCAGCGTCGCCCACCTAGCGGGAGGTCAAGAGACCCAGTACTTC,CSVAHLAGGQETQYF
TRBJ2-4,-,-,TRBV27,TGTGCCAGCACCCACAGTTCAGGGGCACAGTACTTC,CASTHSSGAQYF
TRBJ2-3,few,-,TRBV5-6,TGTGCCAGCAGCTTGGGTACAGGTCCCAGAAACACAGATACGCAGTATTTT,CASSLGTGPRNTDTQYF
TRBJ1-1,few,TRBD1,TRBV7-2,TGTGCCAGCAGCTTTGACAGGGGGCGGGCTGAAGCTTTCTTT,CASSFDRGRAEAFF
TRBJ2-7,-,-,TRBV9,TGTGCCAGCAGCGTAGGACATCCGACTACCTCCTCCGAGCAGTACTTC,CASSVGHPTTSSEQYF
TRBJ2-3,few,-,TRBV12-5,TGTGCTAGTGGTAATTGGGGGTACGCAGATACGCAGTATTTT,CASGNWGYADTQYF
TRBJ2-3,-,-,TRBV30,TGTGCCGGACTACTGGACAGAACCACGGGAGATACGCAGTATTTT,CAGLLDRTTGDTQYF
TRBJ2-7,-,TRBD1,TRBV4-2,TGTGCCAGCAGCCAGGGACAGGGGGAAAACTCCTACGAGCAGTACTTC,CASSQGQGENSYEQYF
TRBJ1-2,few,-,TRBV7-8,TGTGCCAGCAGCTTACTTGTAGTTTCTAACTATGGCTACACCTTC,CASSLLVVSNYGYTF
TRBJ1-2,few,TRBD1,TRBV5-1,TGCGCCAGCAGCTCCTCCGGGACAGGGGTTGGCTACACCTTC,CASSSSGTGVGYTF
TRBJ1-2,-,-,TRBV30,TGTGCCTGGAATGGAATAGGTGACTATGGCTACACCTTC,CAWNGIGDYGYTF
TRBJ2-6,-,-,TRBV7-9,TGTGCCAGCAGCTTAAGGGACTCTGGGGCCAACGTCCTGACTTTC,CASSLRDSGANVLTF
TRBJ2-3,-,-,TRBV10-2,TGCGCCAGCAAGGAGGGCTCCACAGATACGCAGTATTTT,CASKEGSTDTQYF
TRBJ1-4,-,-,TRBV15,TGTGCCACCAGCAGAGTTCAGACTTTACCGAGGGCAACTAATGAAAAACTGTTTTTT,CATSRVQTLPRATNEKLFF
TRBJ2-5,-,TRBD1,TRBV5-1,TGCGCCAGCAGCGCCGACAGGGTAGGAAGGGAGACCCAGTACTTC,CASSADRVGRETQYF